Presented here are 21 T cell receptor beta chains from one specimen sequenced in a study of T cell responses to AZD1222 COVID-19 vaccine. The assay was immunoSEQ multiplex PCR, and TCRdb's table has in-frame clones only and misses some. The table shows approximately 85,000 clones, with less than 90% occurring only once. The source was peripheral blood, collected on day 0 of AZD1222 vaccination. These TCRs come from an adult in good health.

The chain combines TRBV30 with TRBJ1-4; 8 bases agree with TRBD1. The germline CDR1 and CDR2 sequences are GTSNPN and SVGIG (reference sequence). Unmatched junction bases numbered 8, after V lost 3 bases and J lost 8 bases. The CDR3 contains 14 residues. The CDR3 coding sequence is TGTGCCTGGAGCGCTGACAGGGGTAACGAAAAACTGTTTTTT. This sequence encodes CAWSADRGNEKLFF.

CDR3 DNA sequence: TGTGCCAGCAGCTTTGGTGGGGTACCAACTAATGAAAAACTGTTTTTT. Its translation: CASSFGGVPTNEKLFF. The V call is TRBV11-2, the J call TRBJ1-4; no clear D. V lost 3 bases, J lost 0 bases, and 11 bases lay in between. The length of the CDR3 is 16 residues. CDR1 is SGHAT and CDR2 is FQNNGV in the germline V gene. The entire variable domain, with the rest obtained from reference TRBV11-2 and TRBJ1-4, is as follows: EAGVAQSPRYKIIEKRQSVAFWCNPISGHATLYWYQQILGQGPKLLIQFQNNGVVDDSQLPKDRFSAERLKGVDSTLKIQPAKLEDSAVYLCASSFGGVPTNEKLFFGSGTQLSVL.

The gene calls are TRBV5-4 and TRBJ2-1; 9 bases align to TRBD2. The CDR3 extends over 16 amino acids. Trimming cost V 0 bases and J 2 bases; bases outside gene matches: 3. In germline, CDR1 is SGHNT, CDR2 YYREEE (reference sequence). The CDR3 DNA sequence: TGTGCCAGCAGCTTGGGCGGGAGGGCCACCTACAATGAGCAGTTCTTC. As protein: CASSLGGRATYNEQFF.

The V gene is TRBV25-1, the J gene TRBJ1-5, with a tentative D call TRBD1 (6 bases). The CDR3 has 16 residues. Per germline, CDR1 MGHDK and CDR2 SYGVNS. Trimming removed 2 bases from V and 2 bases from J, with 13 bases in between. CDR3 sequence: CASSEGGQLGNQPQHF. The CDR3 coding sequence is TGTGCCAGCAGTGAAGGGGGGCAGCTAGGCAATCAGCCCCAGCATTTT.

The V and J genes are TRBV10-3 and TRBJ1-2; TRBD1 might be the D (5 bases). Germline CDR1 reads ENHRY; CDR2 reads SYGVKD. Trimming left V 0 bases short and J 1 base short, with 9 bases between. The CDR3 consists of 15 residues. CDR3 nucleotide sequence: TGTGCCATCAGTGAGTCCGGACAAAATAACTATGGCTACACCTTC. As protein: CAISESGQNNYGYTF.

The chain is built from TRBV2 and TRBJ2-7, with D possibly being TRBD1 (6 bases). CDR1 is SNHLY, CDR2 FYNNEI, per germline. The CDR3 contains 14 residues. V lost 1 base and J lost 1, with 8 bases in between. CDR3: CASSEGQGSYEQYF. CDR3 DNA sequence: TGTGCCAGCAGTGAAGGGCAGGGGTCCTACGAGCAGTACTTC. Filled out from reference TRBV2 and TRBJ2-7, the complete variable domain reads EPEVTQTPSHQVTQMGQEVILRCVPISNHLYFYWYRQILGQKVEFLVSFYNNEISEKSEIFDDQFSVERPDGSNFTLKIRSTKLEDSAMYFCASSEGQGSYEQYFGPGTRLTVT.

The chain couples TRBV5-1 to TRBJ1-3, with 8 bases identical to TRBD1. CDR3 length: 15 residues. Trimming took 4 bases from V and 0 from J; bases not matched to a gene: 3. Germline CDR1 is SGHRS and CDR2 is YFSETQ. The CDR3 is CASSGDRPSGNTIYF. CDR3 nucleotides: TGCGCCAGCAGCGGGGACAGGCCCTCTGGAAACACCATATATTTT. The entire variable domain, with the rest obtained from reference TRBV5-1 and TRBJ1-3, is as follows: KAGVTQTPRYLIKTRGQQVTLSCSPISGHRSVSWYQQTPGQGLQFLFEYFSETQRNKGNFPGRFSGRQFSNSRSEMNVSTLELGDSALYLCASSGDRPSGNTIYFGEGSWLTVV.

The gene calls are TRBV11-1 and TRBJ1-5; unclear D gene. Germline V gene lookup returns CDR1 SGHAT and CDR2 FQDESV (reference sequence). CDR3 size: 13 residues. Trimming left V 1 base short and J 10 bases short, with 11 bases between. The CDR3 reads CASSLEGAGPQHF. Written as DNA, the CDR3 is TGTGCCAGCAGCTTAGAGGGCGCTGGCCCCCAGCATTTT. The whole variable domain, remainder taken from reference TRBV11-1 and TRBJ1-5, is EAEVAQSPRYKITEKSQAVAFWCDPISGHATLYWYRQILGQGPELLVQFQDESVVDDSQLPKDRFSAERLKGVDSTLKIQPAELGDSAMYLCASSLEGAGPQHFGDGTRLSIL.

The CDR3 here is CASTPGLAGVGAGELFF. CDR3 nucleotide sequence: TGTGCCAGCACCCCGGGACTAGCGGGAGTAGGGGCCGGGGAGCTGTTTTTT. The gene calls are TRBV11-3 and TRBJ2-2, with 14 bases fitting TRBD2. Trimming at V came to 7 bases and at J to 6 bases, leaving 10 bases not matched to a gene. Germline V CDR1 and CDR2: SGHNT, YENEEA. The CDR3 loop spans 17 amino acids.

This clone was seen only once. The CDR3 loop is CASSLRGGTSGANSEQFF. The DNA for the CDR3 is TGTGCCAGCAGCTTAAGGGGGGGTACTAGCGGGGCCAATAGTGAGCAGTTCTTC. The genes are TRBV11-2 and TRBJ2-1; 10 bases map to TRBD2. Per the germline V gene, CDR1 is SGHAT and CDR2 is FQNNGV. With V trimmed by 2 bases and J by 9 bases, 16 bases remained unmatched. The CDR3 has 18 residues.

With respect to this clone: Sequence at one end of the junction differs from germline and may be a read error. This sequence joins TRBV28 and TRBJ1-4; no clear D gene. CDR3 length equals 17 residues. Germline V gene sequence: CDR1 MDHEN, CDR2 SYDVKM. CDR3 nucleotide sequence: TGTGCCGGCAGTTTAAGGCAGTCGGTGACAACTAATGAAAAACTGTTTTTT. Translating it yields CAGSLRQSVTTNEKLFF.

This clone was recorded once. The chain recombines TRBV7-2 with TRBJ1-6; D not certain. The germline V gene has CDR1 SGHTA and CDR2 FQGNSA. V was trimmed by 1 base and J by 9 bases, leaving 7 bases between them. The CDR3 loop spans 13 amino acids. The CDR3 loop is CASSLGQVSPLHF. CDR3 bases: TGTGCCAGCAGCTTAGGCCAGGTTTCACCCCTCCACTTT.

The CDR3 region has the DNA TGTGCCATCAGTGAGTCTGGGGCTAGCGGGGCCCCAGATACGCAGTATTTT. This gives the protein CAISESGASGAPDTQYF. This sequence joins TRBV10-3 and TRBJ2-3; 9 nucleotides line up with TRBD2. Trimming cost V 0 bases and J 4 bases; bases outside gene matches: 8. Germline CDR1 and CDR2: ENHRY and SYGVKD. The CDR3 runs 17 residues.

The chain recombines TRBV24-1 with TRBJ2-6, with TRBD1 matching over 7 bases. The germline CDR1 and CDR2 sequences are KGHDR and SFDVKD. Germline trimming cut 11 bases from V and 4 bases from J; bases unmatched to any gene: 16. This CDR3 spans 17 amino acids. The CDR3 DNA reads as TGTGCCATAACAGGGGCCCTGTTCCCGGGGGGGGCCAACGTCCTGACTTTC. This codes for CAITGALFPGGANVLTF.

CDR3 coding DNA: TGTGCCAGCAGTTACACAGGGGGCCATGAAAAACTGTTTTTT. Residues: CASSYTGGHEKLFF. The chain employs TRBV6-6 and TRBJ1-4; the match to TRBD1 covers 9 bases. Germline CDR1 is MNHNY and CDR2 is SVGAGI (reference sequence). Trimming cost V 2 bases and J 6 bases; bases outside gene matches: 1. This CDR3 has 14 amino acids.

This chain uses TRBV5-1 with TRBJ2-6; 9 positions agree with TRBD2. The CDR3 loop spans 18 amino acids. The V segment lost 3 bases and the J segment 3 bases; nucleotides outside the gene matches: 10. Germline loops: CDR1 SGHRS, CDR2 YFSETQ. The CDR3, as DNA: TGCGCCAGCAGCTCCATGACTAGCGGATTTATTGGGGCCAACGTCCTGACTTTC. It yields the protein CASSSMTSGFIGANVLTF.

The chain has TRBV5-1 and TRBJ1-5, with 7 bases matching TRBD1. The CDR3 spans 13 residues. V lost 2 bases, J lost 5 bases, and 1 base stayed unmatched. Germline values: CDR1 SGHRS, CDR2 YFSETQ. CDR3 protein: CASSFDRDQPQHF. The CDR3 coding sequence is TGCGCCAGCAGCTTTGACAGGGATCAGCCCCAGCATTTT.

Turning to this clone: Other DNA sequences within the sample encode an identical CDR3. V and J are TRBV5-1 and TRBJ1-5, with D unclear. Trimming pared 0 bases from V and 0 bases from J, leaving 7 bases between. This CDR3 is built from 15 residues. The germline gives CDR1 SGHRS, CDR2 YFSETQ. CDR3 coding DNA: TGCGCCAGCAGCTTGGCCGGGCTTAGCAATCAGCCCCAGCATTTT. This codes for CASSLAGLSNQPQHF.

The chain combines TRBV5-1 with TRBJ2-7; D might be TRBD1 (5 bases). Germline CDR1 and CDR2: SGHRS and YFSETQ. CDR3 length: 15 amino acids. Trimming took 0 bases from V and 1 from J, leaving 11 bases between them. CDR3 in amino acids: CASSLGVGESYEQYF. In DNA form, the CDR3 reads TGCGCCAGCAGCTTGGGCGTAGGGGAATCCTACGAGCAGTACTTC.

V usage is TRBV7-2 and J usage is TRBJ1-2; TRBD1 matches 9 bases. The CDR3 covers 14 residues. Trimming removed 4 bases from V and 8 bases from J; junction bases left unmatched: 8. CDR1 and CDR2 (germline): SGHTA, FQGNSA. The CDR3 protein is CASSSDRGVQGYTF. CDR3 nucleotide sequence: TGTGCCAGCAGCTCGGACAGGGGAGTGCAGGGCTACACCTTC.

The chain has TRBV28 and TRBJ1-2; D call uncertain. V lost 3 bases and J lost 3, with 2 bases in between. Germline CDR1 is MDHEN and CDR2 is SYDVKM. The CDR3 runs to 11 residues. CDR3 protein: CASSLDYGYTF. As DNA, the CDR3 is TGTGCCAGCAGTTTGGACTATGGCTACACCTTC.